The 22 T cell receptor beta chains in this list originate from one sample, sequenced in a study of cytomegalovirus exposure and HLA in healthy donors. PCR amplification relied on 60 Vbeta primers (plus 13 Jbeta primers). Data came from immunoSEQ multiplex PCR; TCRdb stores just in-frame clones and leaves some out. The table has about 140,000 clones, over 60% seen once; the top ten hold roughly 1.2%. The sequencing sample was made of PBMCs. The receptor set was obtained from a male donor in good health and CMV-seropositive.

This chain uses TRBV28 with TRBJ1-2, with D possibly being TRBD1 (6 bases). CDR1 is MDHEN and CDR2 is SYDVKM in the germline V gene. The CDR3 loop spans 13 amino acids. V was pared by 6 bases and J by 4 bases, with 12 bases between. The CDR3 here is CASSRTDLYGYTF. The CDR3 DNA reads TGTGCCAGCAGCAGGACAGACCTCTATGGCTACACCTTC.

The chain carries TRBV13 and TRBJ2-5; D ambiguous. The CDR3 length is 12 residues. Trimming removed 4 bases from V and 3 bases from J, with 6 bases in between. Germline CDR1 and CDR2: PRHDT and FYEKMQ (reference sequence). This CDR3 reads CASSSPKETQYF. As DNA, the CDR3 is TGTGCCAGCAGCTCCCCCAAAGAGACCCAGTACTTC. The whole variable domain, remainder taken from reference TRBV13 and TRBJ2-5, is AAGVIQSPRHLIKEKRETATLKCYPIPRHDTVYWYQQGPGQDPQFLISFYEKMQSDKGSIPDRFSAQQFSDYHSELNMSSLELGDSALYFCASSSPKETQYFGPGTRLLVL.

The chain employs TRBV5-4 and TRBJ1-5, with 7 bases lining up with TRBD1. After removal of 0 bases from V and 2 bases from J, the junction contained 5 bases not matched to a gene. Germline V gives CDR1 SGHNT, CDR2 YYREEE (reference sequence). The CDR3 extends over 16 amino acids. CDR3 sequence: CASSLEGAEGNQPQHF. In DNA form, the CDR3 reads TGTGCCAGCAGCTTGGAGGGGGCGGAGGGCAATCAGCCCCAGCATTTT.

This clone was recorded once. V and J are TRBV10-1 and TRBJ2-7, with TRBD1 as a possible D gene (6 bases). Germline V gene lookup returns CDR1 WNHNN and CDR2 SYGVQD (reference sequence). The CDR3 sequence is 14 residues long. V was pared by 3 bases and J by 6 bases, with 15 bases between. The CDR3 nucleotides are TGCGCCAGCAGTGATGGGACATCGGTACTCGAGCAGTACTTC. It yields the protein CASSDGTSVLEQYF.

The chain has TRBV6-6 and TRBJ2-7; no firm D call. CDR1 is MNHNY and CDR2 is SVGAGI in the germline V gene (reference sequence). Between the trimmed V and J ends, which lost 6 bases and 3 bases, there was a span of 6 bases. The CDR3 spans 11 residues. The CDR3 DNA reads TGTGCCAGCAGCCCTTTCTACGAGCAGTACTTC. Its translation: CASSPFYEQYF.

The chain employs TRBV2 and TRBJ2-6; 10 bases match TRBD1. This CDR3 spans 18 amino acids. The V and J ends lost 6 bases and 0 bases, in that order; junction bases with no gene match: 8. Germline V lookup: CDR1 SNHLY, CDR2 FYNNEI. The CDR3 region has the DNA TGTGCCAGCAGGGCCGGGACAGGGGACCCCTCTGGGGCCAACGTCCTGACTTTC. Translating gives CASRAGTGDPSGANVLTF.

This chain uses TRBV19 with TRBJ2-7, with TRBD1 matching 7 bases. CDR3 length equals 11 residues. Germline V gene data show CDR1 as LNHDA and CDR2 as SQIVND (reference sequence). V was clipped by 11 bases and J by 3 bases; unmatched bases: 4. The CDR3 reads CASRTGYEQYF. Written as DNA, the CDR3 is TGTGCCTCGAGGACAGGCTACGAGCAGTACTTC.

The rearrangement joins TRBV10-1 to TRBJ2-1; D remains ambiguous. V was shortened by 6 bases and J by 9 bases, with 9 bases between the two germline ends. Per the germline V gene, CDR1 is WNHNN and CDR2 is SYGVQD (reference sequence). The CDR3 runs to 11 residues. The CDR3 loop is CASRSGPEQFF. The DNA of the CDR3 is TGCGCCAGCAGATCAGGCCCTGAGCAGTTCTTC.

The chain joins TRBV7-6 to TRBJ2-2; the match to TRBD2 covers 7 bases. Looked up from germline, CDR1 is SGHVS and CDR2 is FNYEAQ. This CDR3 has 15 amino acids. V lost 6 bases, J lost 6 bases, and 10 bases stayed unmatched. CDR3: CASSSTLLASGELFF. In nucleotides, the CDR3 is TGTGCCAGCAGTTCCACCCTACTAGCGTCCGGGGAGCTGTTTTTT.

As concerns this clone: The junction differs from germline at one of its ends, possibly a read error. The CDR3 protein is CATSRDVDF. CDR3 nucleotide sequence: TGTGCCACCAGCAGAGACGTCGATTTT. The genes are TRBV15 and TRBJ2-3; D is uncertain. Germline CDR1 is LNHNV and CDR2 is YYDKDF (reference sequence). The CDR3 extends over 9 amino acids.

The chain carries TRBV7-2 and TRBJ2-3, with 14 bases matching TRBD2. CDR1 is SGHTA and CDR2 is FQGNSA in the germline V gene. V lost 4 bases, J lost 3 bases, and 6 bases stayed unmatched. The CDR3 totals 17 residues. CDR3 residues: CASSSRLAGGHTDTQYF. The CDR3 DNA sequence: TGTGCCAGCAGCTCCCGACTAGCGGGGGGGCATACAGATACGCAGTATTTT. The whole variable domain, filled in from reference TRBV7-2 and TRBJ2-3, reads GAGVSQSPSNKVTEKGKDVELRCDPISGHTALYWYRQSLGQGLEFLIYFQGNSAPDKSGLPSDRFSAERTGGSVSTLTIQRTQQEDSAVYLCASSSRLAGGHTDTQYFGPGTRLTVL.

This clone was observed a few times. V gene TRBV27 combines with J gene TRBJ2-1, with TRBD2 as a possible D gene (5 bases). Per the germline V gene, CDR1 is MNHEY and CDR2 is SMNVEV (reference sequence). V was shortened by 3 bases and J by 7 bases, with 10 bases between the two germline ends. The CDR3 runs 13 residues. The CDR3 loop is CASSFLGENEQFF. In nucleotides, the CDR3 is TGTGCCAGCAGTTTTCTTGGGGAGAATGAGCAGTTCTTC.

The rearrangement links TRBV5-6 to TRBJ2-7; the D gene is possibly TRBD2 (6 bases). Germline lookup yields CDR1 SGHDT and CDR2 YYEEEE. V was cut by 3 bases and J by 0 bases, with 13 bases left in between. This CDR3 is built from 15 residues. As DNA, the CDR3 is TGTGCCAGCAGCTCTACCGGGACTTTCTCCTACGAGCAGTACTTC. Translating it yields CASSSTGTFSYEQYF.

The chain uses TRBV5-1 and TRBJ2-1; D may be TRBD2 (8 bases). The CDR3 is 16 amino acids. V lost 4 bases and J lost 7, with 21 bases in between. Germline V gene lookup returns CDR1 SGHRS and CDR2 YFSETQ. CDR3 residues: CASSQEGAGGWNEQFF. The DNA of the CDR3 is TGCGCCAGCAGCCAAGAGGGGGCGGGGGGTTGGAATGAGCAGTTCTTC.

The CDR3 loop reads CASSLAGSGRARETQYF. CDR3 sequence (DNA): TGTGCCAGCAGCTTAGCGGGTAGCGGGAGGGCAAGAGAGACCCAGTACTTC. This rearrangement joins TRBV7-6 to TRBJ2-5, with TRBD2 matching over 11 bases. After removal of 0 bases from V and 4 bases from J, the junction contained 7 bases not matched to a gene. Germline loops: CDR1 SGHVS, CDR2 FNYEAQ. This CDR3 comprises 17 residues.

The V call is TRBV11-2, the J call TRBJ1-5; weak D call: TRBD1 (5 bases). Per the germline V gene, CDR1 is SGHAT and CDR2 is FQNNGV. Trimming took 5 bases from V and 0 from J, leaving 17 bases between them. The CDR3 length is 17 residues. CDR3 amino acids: CASSPHPRGHSNQPQHF. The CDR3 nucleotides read TGTGCCAGCAGCCCACACCCAAGGGGCCATAGCAATCAGCCCCAGCATTTT.

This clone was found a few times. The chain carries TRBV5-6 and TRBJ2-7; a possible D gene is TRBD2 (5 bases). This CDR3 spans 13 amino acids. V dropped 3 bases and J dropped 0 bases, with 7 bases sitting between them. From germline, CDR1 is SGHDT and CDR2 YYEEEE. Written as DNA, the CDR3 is TGTGCCAGCAGCTCGGACTTCTCCTACGAGCAGTACTTC. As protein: CASSSDFSYEQYF.

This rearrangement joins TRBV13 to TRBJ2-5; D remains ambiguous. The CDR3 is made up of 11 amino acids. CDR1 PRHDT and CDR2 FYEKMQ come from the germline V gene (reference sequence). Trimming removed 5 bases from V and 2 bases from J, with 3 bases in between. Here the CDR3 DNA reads TGTGCCAGCAGCGAGCAAGAGACCCAGTACTTC. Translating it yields CASSEQETQYF. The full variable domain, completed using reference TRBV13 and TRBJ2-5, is AAGVIQSPRHLIKEKRETATLKCYPIPRHDTVYWYQQGPGQDPQFLISFYEKMQSDKGSIPDRFSAQQFSDYHSELNMSSLELGDSALYFCASSEQETQYFGPGTRLLVL.

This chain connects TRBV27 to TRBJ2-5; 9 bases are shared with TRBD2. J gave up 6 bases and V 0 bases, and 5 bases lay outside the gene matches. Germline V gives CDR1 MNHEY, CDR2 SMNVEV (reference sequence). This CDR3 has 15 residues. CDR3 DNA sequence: TGTGCCAGCAGTTTATCCACAGGACTAGCGCAGACCCAGTACTTC. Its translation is CASSLSTGLAQTQYF.

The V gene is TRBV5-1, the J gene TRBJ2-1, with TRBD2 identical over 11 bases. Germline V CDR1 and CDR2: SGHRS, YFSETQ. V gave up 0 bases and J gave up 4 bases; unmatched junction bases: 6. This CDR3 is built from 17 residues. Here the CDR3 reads CASSLGASGRRYNEQFF. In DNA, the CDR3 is TGCGCCAGCAGCTTGGGGGCTAGCGGGAGGCGATACAATGAGCAGTTCTTC.

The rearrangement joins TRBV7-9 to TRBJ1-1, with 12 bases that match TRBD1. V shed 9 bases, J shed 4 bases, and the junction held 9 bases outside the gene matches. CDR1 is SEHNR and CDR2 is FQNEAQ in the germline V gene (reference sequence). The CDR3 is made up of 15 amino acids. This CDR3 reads CASLRDRGRTTEAFF. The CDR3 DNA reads TGTGCCAGTCTCCGGGACAGGGGGCGTACCACTGAAGCTTTCTTT.

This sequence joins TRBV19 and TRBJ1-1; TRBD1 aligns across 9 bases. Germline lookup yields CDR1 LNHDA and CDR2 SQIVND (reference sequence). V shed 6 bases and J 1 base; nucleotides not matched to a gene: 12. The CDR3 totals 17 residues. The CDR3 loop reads CASSTPPGTGKNTEAFF. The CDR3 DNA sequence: TGTGCCAGTAGCACCCCACCCGGGACAGGGAAGAACACTGAAGCTTTCTTT.